This T cell receptor beta chain derives from a study of cytomegalovirus exposure and HLA in healthy donors. The germline gives CDR1 MNHNS, CDR2 SASEGT. Trimming removed 1 base from V and 3 bases from J, with 17 bases in between. This CDR3 contains 17 residues. Findings of the study overall: Under in vitro conditions, a few CMV-associated chains were confirmed as specific for CMV antigens. Reportedly, a later analysis found an Asian-associated ancestry cluster had fewer N-insertions than the roughly 670-donor mean.

This clone was picked up one time. Its antigen is currently unknown. The primer mix had 60 Vbeta and 13 Jbeta primers. This table comes from immunoSEQ multiplex PCR, and its TCRdb copy is limited to in-frame clones, with some not included. The sample lists about 130,000 clones; around 80% were seen once. Sequenced input: PBMCs. The chain couples TRBV6-1 to TRBJ2-3; D unclear. This receptor was taken from a young man in good health and CMV-seronegative. The CDR3, as DNA: TGTGCCAGCAGTGAAGTCCGAGCCTTATTCGGTACAGATACGCAGTATTTT. Residues: CASSEVRALFGTDTQYF.